This is a list of T cell receptor beta chains from one sample in a study of vaccination effects on CD4 cells after COVID-19. Their cognate antigens are unknown. Profiled with immunoSEQ multiplex PCR; TCRdb holds only in-frame clones, not every one. This sample has 70,000 to 95,000 clones; under 85% occur once, and the top ten carry 0.85% to 1.2%. The sample was CD4+ T cells from PBMCs cultured with HCoV-OC43 spike peptides, taken after COVID-19 vaccination. Every receptor here comes from a human donor who received a COVID-19 vaccine. CDR3s include the opening cysteine and the closing phenylalanine or tryptophan. The order of the fields is J gene, clone size, V gene, D gene, CDR3 DNA, CDR3 protein. A D gene is named only where the DNA matches it firmly. Not all rows give a size; the values are once, few, many and, for expanded clones, a class.

J: TRBJ1-4
size: .
V: TRBV6-1
D: .
DNA: TGTGCCAGCAGTGAAGCGCTAGGGGAAAAACTGTTTTTT
CDR3: CASSEALGEKLFF

J: TRBJ2-1
size: .
V: TRBV7-2
D: .
DNA: TGTGCCAGCAGCACTTATAACTACAATGAGCAGTTCTTC
CDR3: CASSTYNYNEQFF

J: TRBJ2-2
size: .
V: TRBV7-3
D: .
DNA: TGTGCCAGCAGCCAGGACAGAAACACCGGGGAGCTGTTTTTT
CDR3: CASSQDRNTGELFF

J: TRBJ1-4
size: few
V: TRBV4-3
D: TRBD1
DNA: TGCGCCAGCAGCCCTGCCGGGACAGGAGGGGAAAAACTGTTTTTT
CDR3: CASSPAGTGGEKLFF

J: TRBJ2-1
size: .
V: TRBV4-1
D: TRBD2
DNA: TGCGCCAGCAGCCAACTGGGACTAGCGGGGGGGGGTTACAATGAGCAGTTCTTC
CDR3: CASSQLGLAGGGYNEQFF

J: TRBJ2-1
size: once
V: TRBV6-5
D: .
DNA: TGTGCCAGCTATCGTGGGAATGAGCAGTTCTTC
CDR3: CASYRGNEQFF

J: TRBJ1-4
size: .
V: TRBV18
D: .
DNA: TGTGCCAGCTCACCACTCAAGGCAGAAAAACTGTTTTTT
CDR3: CASSPLKAEKLFF

J: TRBJ1-1
size: .
V: TRBV7-3
D: .
DNA: TGTGCCAGCAGCCGGGGACCCAATGAAGGCACTGAAGCTTTCTTT
CDR3: CASSRGPNEGTEAFF

J: TRBJ2-5
size: once
V: TRBV9
D: TRBD1
DNA: TGTGCCAGCAGCGTAGGGGGCAGGGGGCTGGGAGAGACCCAGTACTTC
CDR3: CASSVGGRGLGETQYF

J: TRBJ1-2
size: .
V: TRBV28
D: .
DNA: TGTGCCAGCAGTCCCGGGCGTGGATATGGCTACACCTTC
CDR3: CASSPGRGYGYTF

J: TRBJ2-6
size: once
V: TRBV24-1
D: .
DNA: TGTGCCACCAGTGATTTCGGGACCTTGGGAGTCCCTGGGGCCAACGTCCTGACTTTC
CDR3: CATSDFGTLGVPGANVLTF

J: TRBJ2-5
size: .
V: TRBV6-1
D: .
DNA: TGTGCCAGCAGTGATGTGGGGGGAGAGACCCAGTACTTC
CDR3: CASSDVGGETQYF

J: TRBJ1-2
size: .
V: TRBV6-5
D: .
DNA: TGTGCCAGCAGAGCGACGGGTAAAACTAACTATGGCTACACCTTC
CDR3: CASRATGKTNYGYTF

J: TRBJ2-3
size: once
V: TRBV5-1
D: TRBD2
DNA: TGCGCCAGCAGCTTGGACATCGCTAGCGGCGGAGATACGCAGTATTTT
CDR3: CASSLDIASGGDTQYF

J: TRBJ1-2
size: .
V: TRBV19
D: .
DNA: TGTGCCAGTGGGTTCTATGGCTACACCTTC
CDR3: CASGFYGYTF

J: TRBJ2-3
size: .
V: TRBV2
D: .
DNA: TGTGCCAGCAGGAAACAGGGTGGAAGCACAGATACGCAGTATTTT
CDR3: CASRKQGGSTDTQYF

J: TRBJ2-2
size: .
V: TRBV5-1
D: TRBD2
DNA: TGCGCCAGCAGCGCCCAACTAGCGGGGGGGCACACCGGGGAGCTGTTTTTT
CDR3: CASSAQLAGGHTGELFF

J: TRBJ2-2
size: few
V: TRBV7-8
D: TRBD2
DNA: TGTGCCAGCAGCTTAACCTACACGGCGGGAGCTGCCGGGGAGCTGTTTTTT
CDR3: CASSLTYTAGAAGELFF

J: TRBJ2-5
size: .
V: TRBV4-1
D: .
DNA: TGCGCCAGCAGCCAAGCTCAAACAGGGACTGGGGAGACCCAGTACTTC
CDR3: CASSQAQTGTGETQYF

J: TRBJ2-3
size: .
V: TRBV6-6
D: TRBD1
DNA: TGTGCCAGCAGTAGACAGGGGGATACGCAGTATTTT
CDR3: CASSRQGDTQYF

J: TRBJ2-3
size: .
V: TRBV10-3
D: .
DNA: TGTGCCATCAGTGAGGCCGGGCCCTCCACAGATACGCAGTATTTT
CDR3: CAISEAGPSTDTQYF

J: TRBJ1-6
size: few
V: TRBV7-2
D: .
DNA: TGTGCCAGCAGCCGGAGTAATTCACCCCTCCACTTT
CDR3: CASSRSNSPLHF

J: TRBJ1-3
size: once
V: TRBV3-1/TRBV3-2
D: .
DNA: TGTGCCAGCAGCCGCCCGGGAGCAAGAAACACCATATATTTT
CDR3: CASSRPGARNTIYF

J: TRBJ2-3
size: .
V: TRBV5-1
D: .
DNA: TGCGCCAGCAGCCCCGAACCGACCCGTCTAGGCACAGATACGCAGTATTTT
CDR3: CASSPEPTRLGTDTQYF

J: TRBJ1-2
size: .
V: TRBV2
D: TRBD1
DNA: TGTGCCAGCAGAGGGGGCGGAAATGGCTACACCTTC
CDR3: CASRGGGNGYTF

J: TRBJ2-5
size: .
V: TRBV25-1
D: TRBD1
DNA: TGTGCCAGCAGTGAAGGGACAGGGCACTGGGAGACCCAGTACTTC
CDR3: CASSEGTGHWETQYF

J: TRBJ1-2
size: .
V: TRBV19
D: .
DNA: TGTGCCAGTAGTAAAACAGGAGTGCTGAACTATGGCTACACCTTC
CDR3: CASSKTGVLNYGYTF

J: TRBJ1-5
size: .
V: TRBV28
D: .
DNA: TGTGCCAGCAGTTTGGTGGGCAATCAGCCCCAGCATTTT
CDR3: CASSLVGNQPQHF

J: TRBJ1-6
size: .
V: TRBV9
D: TRBD1
DNA: TGTGCCAGCAGCGTAGAAGGGCAGGGGGGTCTTCCCCTCCACTTT
CDR3: CASSVEGQGGLPLHF

J: TRBJ1-5
size: .
V: TRBV28
D: .
DNA: TGTGCCAGCAGTTTATGGGGCCGGTGGGGCACAAATAGCAATCAGCCCCAGCATTTT
CDR3: CASSLWGRWGTNSNQPQHF

J: TRBJ1-5
size: once
V: TRBV28
D: TRBD1
DNA: TGTGCCAGCAGTTTGACAGGGACAAGCAATCAGCCCCAGCATTTT
CDR3: CASSLTGTSNQPQHF

J: TRBJ2-5
size: .
V: TRBV14
D: TRBD1
DNA: TGTGCCAGCAGCCAGCGCTGGACAGGGGTGGGAGAGACCCAGTACTTC
CDR3: CASSQRWTGVGETQYF

J: TRBJ1-2
size: .
V: TRBV27
D: .
DNA: TGTGCCAGCAGTCCCAGGGGACTTCGGGGCTACACCTTC
CDR3: CASSPRGLRGYTF

J: TRBJ2-1
size: .
V: TRBV5-1
D: TRBD1
DNA: TGCGCCAGCAGCAGGGGACAGGTCTACAATGAGCAGTTCTTC
CDR3: CASSRGQVYNEQFF

J: TRBJ2-3
size: .
V: TRBV2
D: TRBD2
DNA: TGTGCCAGCAGTGAAGCGCTTACAGCGGGGGGGCTAGATACGCAGTATTTT
CDR3: CASSEALTAGGLDTQYF

J: TRBJ2-6
size: few
V: TRBV5-1
D: .
DNA: TGCGCCAGCAGCTACGGCTCTGGGGCCAACGTCCTGACTTTC
CDR3: CASSYGSGANVLTF

J: TRBJ1-2
size: few
V: TRBV2
D: .
DNA: TGTGCCAGCAGTGAAAGGGATAAGGTGTTAGGCTATGGCTACACCTTC
CDR3: CASSERDKVLGYGYTF

J: TRBJ2-3
size: .
V: TRBV12-3/TRBV12-4
D: .
DNA: TGTGCCAGCAGTTTAACGGATACGCAGTATTTT
CDR3: CASSLTDTQYF

J: TRBJ1-2
size: .
V: TRBV19
D: .
DNA: TGTGCCAGTAGTATGACTTCTGGACGGGGCTACACCTTC
CDR3: CASSMTSGRGYTF

J: TRBJ1-5
size: .
V: TRBV5-1
D: .
DNA: TGCGCCAGCAGCTTAGGTGGGATCAATCAGCCCCAGCATTTT
CDR3: CASSLGGINQPQHF

J: TRBJ1-1
size: once
V: TRBV2
D: TRBD1
DNA: TGTGCCAGCAGTAGAACAGGGGGCACTGAAGCTTTCTTT
CDR3: CASSRTGGTEAFF

J: TRBJ1-2
size: .
V: TRBV5-1
D: .
DNA: TGCGCCAGCAGCTTGGGCTCATACGGCTATGGCTACACCTTC
CDR3: CASSLGSYGYGYTF

J: TRBJ1-2
size: .
V: TRBV24-1
D: .
DNA: TGTGCCACCAGTGATTCGGCAGGGGTCTGGGGCTACACCTTC
CDR3: CATSDSAGVWGYTF

J: TRBJ2-2
size: few
V: TRBV7-2
D: TRBD2
DNA: TGTGCCAGCAGCCTCGGGACTAGCGGGACCGGGGAGCTGTTTTTT
CDR3: CASSLGTSGTGELFF

J: TRBJ1-1
size: few
V: TRBV5-1
D: .
DNA: TGCGCCAGCACGATCGGAACTAACACTGAAGCTTTCTTT
CDR3: CASTIGTNTEAFF

J: TRBJ1-3
size: .
V: TRBV4-1
D: TRBD1
DNA: TGCGCCAGCAGCCAAGATACAGGGGGCGTCTCTGGAAACACCATATATTTT
CDR3: CASSQDTGGVSGNTIYF

J: TRBJ2-2
size: .
V: TRBV3-1/TRBV3-2
D: .
DNA: TGTGCCAGCAGCCCCCTCGAGGGTTGGGTCACCGGGGAGCTGTTTTTT
CDR3: CASSPLEGWVTGELFF

J: TRBJ1-6
size: .
V: TRBV9
D: .
DNA: TGTGCCAGCAGCGGAACTAGCTCCTATAATTCACCCCTCCACTTT
CDR3: CASSGTSSYNSPLHF

J: TRBJ2-1
size: .
V: TRBV10-3
D: .
DNA: TGTGCCATCAGTGAGTCTTTTTTTGCGGATGAGCAGTTCTTC
CDR3: CAISESFFADEQFF